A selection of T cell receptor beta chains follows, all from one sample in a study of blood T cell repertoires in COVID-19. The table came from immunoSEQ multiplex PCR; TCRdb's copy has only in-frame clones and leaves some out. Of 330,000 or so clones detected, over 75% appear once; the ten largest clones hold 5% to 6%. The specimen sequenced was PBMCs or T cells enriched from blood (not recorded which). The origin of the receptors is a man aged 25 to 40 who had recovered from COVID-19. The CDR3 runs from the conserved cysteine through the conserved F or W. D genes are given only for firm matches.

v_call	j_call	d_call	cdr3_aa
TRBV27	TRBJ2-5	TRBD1	CASSRDRNPQETQYF
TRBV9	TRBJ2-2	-	CASSLMARGELFF
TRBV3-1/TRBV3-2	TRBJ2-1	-	CASSSTGTISYNEQFF
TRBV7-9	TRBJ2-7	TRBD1	CASSFRGQGNYEQYF
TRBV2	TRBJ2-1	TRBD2	CASGTSGPHSYNEQFF
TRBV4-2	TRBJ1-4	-	CASSLSGGTANEKLFF
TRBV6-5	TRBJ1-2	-	CASSYSWGEDYGYTF
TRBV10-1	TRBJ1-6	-	CASKLRGSPLHF
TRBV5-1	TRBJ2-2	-	CASSYQGGTNTGELFF
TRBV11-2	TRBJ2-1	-	CASSRGNEQFF
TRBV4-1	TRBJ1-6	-	CASSQSGGFEGSYNSPLHF
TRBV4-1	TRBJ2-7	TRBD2	CASSQGGGAAYEQYF
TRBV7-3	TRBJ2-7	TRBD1	CASSLSMGRDRVSYEQYF
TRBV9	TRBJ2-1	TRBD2	CASSTSGGAENEQFF